This TCR beta chain was identified during a study of T cell responses to AZD1222 COVID-19 vaccine (dated by TCRdb to the early 2020s). A note on the overall study: Because spike-specific TCR depth and breadth did not differ between the two schedules, AZD1222 recipients who got a second dose at roughly 4 weeks were pooled with those who got a second dose at roughly 12 weeks. A total of 230 to 250 trial participants underwent TCR sequencing, of whom around 210 had received two doses of AZD1222 and around 25 had received two doses of the MenACWY control vaccine. Trial participants were enrolled by age into 18-55, 56-69 and 70-plus year subgroups, with approximately 150, 28 and 58 TCR-sequenced participants respectively.

With respect to this clone: Its antigen is not yet known. Qualities for individual bases were not recorded, and no much larger clone is one base off.

In the paper's terms, the time point label means: baseline before first vaccination. Vaccinee samples were obtained from the UK trials COV001 and COV002, which included a single-blind randomized controlled phase 2/3 trial of AZD1222 (ChAdOx1 nCoV-19) in healthy adults. Trial participant PBMC samples were collected at day 0 and day 28 after the second dose for TCRbeta chain sequencing. Broad study findings and their caveats: The whole spike protein was spanned by vaccine-associated CD4 TCRs, and dominant responses were seen in regions 160-218 and 743-854. In the small 56-69-year group, the increase in depth fell short of significance, most likely because of low power. Reportedly, close to half of the unique spike-specific TCRs recognized epitopes lying outside the regions that are mutated in the B.1.351 and B.1.1.7 variants. Spike-specific TCR breadth and depth rose significantly after two AZD1222 doses compared with day 0 and with MenACWY recipients. No day 14 peak-response samples were available, so repertoires were characterized only after the peak T cell response. Participants were mostly white British and included more females than males, and it was suggested by the authors that clonal diversity may have been underestimated. Conclusions about previously exposed vaccinees are limited because only 5 or 6 AZD1222 recipients were SARS-CoV-2 seropositive at baseline.

The CDR3 regions of human TCRbeta chains were analyzed by immunosequencing. In the authors' own workflow: Repertoire TCRs were matched against a reference library of SARS-CoV-2-specific TCRs generated with the MIRA antigen-specificity platform. Breadth was defined as the fraction of unique TCRs that were SARS-CoV-2-associated. Depth was defined as the fraction of total T cells that were SARS-CoV-2-associated. Using the MIRA data, every spike-specific TCR was mapped to the spike region that the TCR reacted to and assigned to either a CD4 or a CD8 class. Log10-transformed breadth and depth values were compared by one-way ANOVA with Sidak's multiple comparisons tests. The immuneACCESS repertoire file appears here via TCRdb, limited to in-frame rearrangements. These files lack a portion of the clones; in checked studies, under half of the deficit traces to unresolved V genes, and the cause of the others is not known. V and J calls and clone size come straight from that table; D and trimming were deduced from the DNA. The sample data list about 120,000 clones, and around 87% of these were observed just once. The ten largest clones capture 9% to 15% of the sample.

The germline V gene sets CDR1 to LGHNT and CDR2 to FRNRAP. V trim: 1 base; J trim: 10 bases; unmatched bases: 8. The CDR3 starts with the cysteine, ends with the phenylalanine, and has 15 residues. Only CDR3 DNA remains: 45 bases, in frame from the first base. The source was peripheral blood, collected on day 0 of AZD1222 vaccination. This receptor was taken from an adult in good health. Here the chain combines TRBV12-5 and TRBJ2-1; 9 central bases correspond to TRBD1. CDR3 loop: CASGLGTGATFEQFF. The DNA is as follows: TGTGCTAGTGGTTTGGGGACAGGGGCGACCTTCGAGCAGTTCTTC. With all but the CDR3 taken from the reference TRBV12-5 and TRBJ2-1 genes, the full variable domain is: DARVTQTPRHKVTEMGQEVTMRCQPILGHNTVFWYRQTMMQGLELLAYFRNRAPLDDSGMPKDRFSAEMPDATLATLKIQPSEPRDSAVYFCASGLGTGATFEQFFGPGTRLTVL.